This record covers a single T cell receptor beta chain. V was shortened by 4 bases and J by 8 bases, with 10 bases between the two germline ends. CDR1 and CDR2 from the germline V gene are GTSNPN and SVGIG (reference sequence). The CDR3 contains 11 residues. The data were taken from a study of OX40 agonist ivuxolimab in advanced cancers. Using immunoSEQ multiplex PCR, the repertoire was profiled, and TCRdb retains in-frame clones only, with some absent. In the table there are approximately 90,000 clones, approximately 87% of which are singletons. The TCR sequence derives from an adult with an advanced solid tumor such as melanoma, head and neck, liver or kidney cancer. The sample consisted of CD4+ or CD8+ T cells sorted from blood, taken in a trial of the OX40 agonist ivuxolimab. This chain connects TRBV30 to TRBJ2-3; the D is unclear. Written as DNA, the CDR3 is TGTGCCTGGAAGTTTGGCGGTACGCAGTATTTT. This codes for CAWKFGGTQYF.